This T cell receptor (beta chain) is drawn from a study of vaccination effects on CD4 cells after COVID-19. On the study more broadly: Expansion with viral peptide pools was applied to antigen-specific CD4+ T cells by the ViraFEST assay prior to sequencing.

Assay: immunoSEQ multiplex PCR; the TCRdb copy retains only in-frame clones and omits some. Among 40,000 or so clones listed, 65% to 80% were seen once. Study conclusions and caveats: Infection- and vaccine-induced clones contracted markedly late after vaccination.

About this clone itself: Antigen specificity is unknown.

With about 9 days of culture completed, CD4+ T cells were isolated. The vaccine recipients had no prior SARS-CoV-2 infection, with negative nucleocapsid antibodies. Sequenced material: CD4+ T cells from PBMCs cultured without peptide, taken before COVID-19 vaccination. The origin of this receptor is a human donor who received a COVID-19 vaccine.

CDR3 DNA: TGTGCCAGCAGCCCTAACCTGGGTGGCTACACCTTC. It codes for CASSPNLGGYTF. The chain carries TRBV11-1 and TRBJ1-2; D is uncertain. The CDR3 loop spans 12 amino acids. Trimming stripped 5 bases from V and 7 bases from J, with 11 bases between. Germline CDR1 is SGHAT and CDR2 is FQDESV (reference sequence).